Following are 10 T cell receptor beta chains from one sample sequenced in a study of blood T cell repertoires in COVID-19. This table comes from immunoSEQ multiplex PCR, and its TCRdb copy is limited to in-frame clones, with some not included. The top ten hold 5% to 6.5% of the sample, which has about 280,000 clones, 85% seen once. Material for sequencing was peripheral blood. The receptor source for this set is a man aged 45-65 years with active or convalescent COVID-19.

V usage is TRBV5-5 and J usage is TRBJ1-6; D gene ambiguous. Germline values: CDR1 SGHKS, CDR2 YYEKEE (reference sequence). V lost 3 bases, J lost 4 bases, and 8 bases lay in between. The CDR3 runs 14 residues. CDR3 sequence reads: CASSSEQYNSPLHF. CDR3 sequence (DNA): TGTGCCAGCAGCTCGGAGCAGTATAATTCACCCCTCCACTTT.

This clone was recorded only once. This rearrangement joins TRBV21-1 to TRBJ1-2; TRBD1 is taken as the D call from the table, unchecked against the DNA. TRBV21-1 is shown as a pseudogene. The CDR3 sequence is 10 residues long. CDR3: CASSKVGATF. The CDR3, as DNA: TGTGCCAGCAGCAAAGTGGGGGCCACCTTC.

The rearrangement links TRBV5-5 to TRBJ1-5; D possibly corresponds to TRBD1 (6 bases). Trimming left V 4 bases short and J 4 bases short, with 9 bases between. Germline CDR1 SGHKS, CDR2 YYEKEE (reference sequence). This CDR3 contains 13 residues. The CDR3: CASSVDRNQPQHF. The CDR3 coding sequence is TGTGCCAGCAGCGTTGACAGGAATCAGCCCCAGCATTTT.

The genes are TRBV7-9 and TRBJ1-6; TRBD1 matches at 7 bases. The germline V gene encodes CDR1 SEHNR and CDR2 FQNEAQ (reference sequence). Trimming at V came to 4 bases and at J to 6 bases, leaving 6 bases not matched to a gene. The CDR3 extends over 15 amino acids. The CDR3 sequence is CASSSRQGSNSPLHF. The CDR3 region has the DNA TGTGCCAGCAGCTCTCGACAGGGATCTAATTCACCCCTCCACTTT.

There are a few counts of this clone. The chain employs TRBV5-1 and TRBJ2-7; tentative D call: TRBD1 (5 bases). The ends were cut back, 0 bases at V and 4 bases at J, with 11 bases in the middle. This CDR3 region has 14 residues. From germline, CDR1 is SGHRS and CDR2 YFSETQ. In nucleotides, the CDR3 is TGCGCCAGCAGCTTGGAAGGTAGGGGATACGAGCAGTACTTC. Its translation is CASSLEGRGYEQYF.

The V call is TRBV12-5, the J call TRBJ2-2, with 7 bases fitting TRBD1. The germline gives CDR1 LGHNT, CDR2 FRNRAP. CDR3 length: 14 amino acids. Losses at the gene ends were 6 bases for V and 4 bases for J; bases not matched to a gene: 5. CDR3 DNA sequence: TGTGCTAGTGGGAGCCCAGGGGGCACCGGGGAGCTGTTTTTT. It encodes CASGSPGGTGELFF.

The V and J genes are TRBV6-5 and TRBJ2-5; 7 nucleotides match TRBD2. The CDR3 sequence is 14 residues long. The V and J ends lost 6 bases and 4 bases, in that order; junction bases with no gene match: 8. Germline-derived CDR1 and CDR2 are MNHEY and SVGAGI. The CDR3 region is CASRYSGPGETQYF. CDR3 in DNA: TGTGCCAGCAGATATAGCGGGCCGGGAGAGACCCAGTACTTC.

The chain links TRBV20-1 to TRBJ1-1; TRBD1 is a possible D gene (6 bases). V lost 5 bases, J lost 8 bases, and 12 bases lay in between. The germline gives CDR1 DFQATT, CDR2 SNEGSKA (reference sequence). This CDR3 is built from 11 residues. DNA of the CDR3: TGCAGTGCTCTAATCGGGACAGAAGCTTTCTTT. The encoded protein is CSALIGTEAFF.

This clone was counted once. This CDR3 is CASSNPDSSYGYTF. The CDR3 coding sequence is TGTGCCAGTAGTAACCCGGACAGTTCCTATGGCTACACCTTC. The rearrangement uses TRBV19 and TRBJ1-2; possibly TRBD1 for D (6 bases). The CDR3 loop spans 14 amino acids. Trimming cost V 4 bases and J 4 bases, with 13 bases left between them. Germline assignment: CDR1 LNHDA and CDR2 SQIVND (reference sequence). Supplemented by reference TRBV19 and TRBJ1-2, the full variable domain reads DGGITQSPKYLFRKEGQNVTLSCEQNLNHDAMYWYRQDPGQGLRLIYYSQIVNDFQKGDIAEGYSVSREKKESFPLTVTSAQKNPTAFYLCASSNPDSSYGYTFGSGTRLTVV.

The chain recombines TRBV7-3 with TRBJ1-1; 10 bases line up with TRBD1. Unmatched junction bases numbered 10, after V lost 4 bases and J lost 5 bases. The length of the CDR3 is 16 residues. Per germline, CDR1 SGHTA and CDR2 FQGTGA. CDR3 in amino acids: CASSSPPGQGRTEAFF. In nucleotides, the CDR3 is TGTGCCAGCAGCTCTCCTCCGGGACAGGGGAGGACTGAAGCTTTCTTT.